The clone carrying this TCR beta chain was seen many times. The use of a sample-barcoded 5' primer and a J-beta primer mix characterized a second PCR of about 7 to 12 cycles. TCRdb called the 5' RACE reads again in MiXCR, with one record for every CDR3 protein. The table records hundreds of thousands of distinct CDR3 sequences, roughly 34% of them present only once. The entry originates in a study of blood T cells in healthy people across ages. Germline CDR1 is ENHRY and CDR2 is SYGVKD. This CDR3 spans 14 amino acids. Trimming removed 0 bases from V and 8 bases from J; junction bases left unmatched: 4.

This sequence joins TRBV10-3 and TRBJ2-1; TRBD1 matches 7 bases. Sample: blood. This TCR came from a man younger than 35 in good health. The CDR3 DNA is TGTGCCATCAGTGAGTCGGCAGGGGGACATGAGCAGTTCTTC. Protein: CAISESAGGHEQFF.